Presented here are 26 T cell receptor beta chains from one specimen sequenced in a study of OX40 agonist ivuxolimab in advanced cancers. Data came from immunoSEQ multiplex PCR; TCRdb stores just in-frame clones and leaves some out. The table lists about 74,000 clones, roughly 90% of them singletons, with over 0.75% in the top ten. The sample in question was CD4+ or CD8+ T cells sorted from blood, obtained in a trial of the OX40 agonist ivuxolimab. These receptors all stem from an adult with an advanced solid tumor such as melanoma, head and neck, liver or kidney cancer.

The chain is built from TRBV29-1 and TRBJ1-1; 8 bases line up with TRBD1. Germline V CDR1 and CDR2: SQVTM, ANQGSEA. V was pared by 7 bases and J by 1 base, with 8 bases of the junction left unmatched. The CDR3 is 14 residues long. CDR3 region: CSARDRSKNTEAFF. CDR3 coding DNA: TGCAGCGCACGGGACAGGAGTAAGAACACTGAAGCTTTCTTT.

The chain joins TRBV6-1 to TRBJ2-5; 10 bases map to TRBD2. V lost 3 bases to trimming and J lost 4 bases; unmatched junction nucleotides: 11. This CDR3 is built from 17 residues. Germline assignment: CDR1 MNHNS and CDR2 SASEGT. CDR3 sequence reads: CASSEGRIAGGRETQYF. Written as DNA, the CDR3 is TGTGCCAGCAGTGAGGGTAGAATAGCGGGAGGTAGAGAGACCCAGTACTTC.

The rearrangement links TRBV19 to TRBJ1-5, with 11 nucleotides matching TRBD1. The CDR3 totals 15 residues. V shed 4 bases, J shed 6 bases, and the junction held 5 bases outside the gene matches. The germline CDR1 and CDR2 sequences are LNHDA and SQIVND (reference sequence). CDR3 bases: TGTGCCAGTAGTACTCCGGGACAGGGGGGTCAGCCCCAGCATTTT. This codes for CASSTPGQGGQPQHF. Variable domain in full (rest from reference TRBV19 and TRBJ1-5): DGGITQSPKYLFRKEGQNVTLSCEQNLNHDAMYWYRQDPGQGLRLIYYSQIVNDFQKGDIAEGYSVSREKKESFPLTVTSAQKNPTAFYLCASSTPGQGGQPQHFGDGTRLSIL.

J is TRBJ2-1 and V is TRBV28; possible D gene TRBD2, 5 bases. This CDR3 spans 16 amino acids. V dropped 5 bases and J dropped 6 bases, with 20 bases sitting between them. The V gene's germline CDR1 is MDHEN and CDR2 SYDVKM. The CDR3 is CASSTQRGSRFNEQFF. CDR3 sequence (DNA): TGTGCCAGCAGTACCCAGCGTGGGAGTAGGTTCAATGAGCAGTTCTTC.

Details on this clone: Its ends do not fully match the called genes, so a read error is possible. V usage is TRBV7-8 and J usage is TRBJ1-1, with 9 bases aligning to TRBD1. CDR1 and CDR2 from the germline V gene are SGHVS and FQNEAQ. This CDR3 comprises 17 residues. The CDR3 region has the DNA TGTGCCAGCGGCTTAGTCTTTGGGACAGGGAAGGACACTGAAGCTTTCTTT. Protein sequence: CASGLVFGTGKDTEAFF.

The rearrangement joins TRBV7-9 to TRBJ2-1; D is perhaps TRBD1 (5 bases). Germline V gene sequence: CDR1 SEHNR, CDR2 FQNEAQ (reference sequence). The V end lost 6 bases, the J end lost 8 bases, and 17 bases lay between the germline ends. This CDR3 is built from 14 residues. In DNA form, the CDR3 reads TGTGCCAGCAGTGTAGACAGTAGTGGGGATGAGCAGTTCTTC. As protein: CASSVDSSGDEQFF.

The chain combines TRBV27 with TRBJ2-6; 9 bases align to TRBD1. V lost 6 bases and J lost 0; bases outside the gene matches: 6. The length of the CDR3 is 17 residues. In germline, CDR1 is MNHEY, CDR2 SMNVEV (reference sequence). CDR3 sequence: CASSSGQGLSGANVLTF. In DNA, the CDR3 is TGTGCCAGCAGCTCCGGACAGGGGCTCTCTGGGGCCAACGTCCTGACTTTC.

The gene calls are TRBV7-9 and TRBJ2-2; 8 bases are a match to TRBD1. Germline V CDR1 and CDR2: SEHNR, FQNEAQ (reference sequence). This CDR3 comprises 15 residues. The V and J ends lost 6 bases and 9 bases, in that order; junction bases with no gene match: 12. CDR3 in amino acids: CASSRDRGASRELFF. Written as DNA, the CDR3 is TGTGCCAGCAGTCGTGACAGGGGTGCTTCCCGGGAGCTGTTTTTT.

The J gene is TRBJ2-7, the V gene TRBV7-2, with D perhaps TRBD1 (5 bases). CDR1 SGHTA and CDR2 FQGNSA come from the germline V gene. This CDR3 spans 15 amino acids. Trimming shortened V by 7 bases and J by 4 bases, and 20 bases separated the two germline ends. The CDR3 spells CASKQVPNLEYEQYF. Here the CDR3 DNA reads TGTGCCAGCAAACAGGTCCCCAATTTAGAGTACGAGCAGTACTTC.

The CDR3 sequence: CASSASGSSYNEQFF. The CDR3 bases are TGTGCCAGCAGCGCTAGCGGGAGCTCCTACAATGAGCAGTTCTTC. V is TRBV9 and J is TRBJ2-1, with TRBD2 identical over 10 bases. Germline trimming cut 3 bases from V and 0 bases from J; bases unmatched to any gene: 0. The CDR3 totals 15 residues. Germline-derived CDR1 and CDR2 are SGDLS and YYNGEE.

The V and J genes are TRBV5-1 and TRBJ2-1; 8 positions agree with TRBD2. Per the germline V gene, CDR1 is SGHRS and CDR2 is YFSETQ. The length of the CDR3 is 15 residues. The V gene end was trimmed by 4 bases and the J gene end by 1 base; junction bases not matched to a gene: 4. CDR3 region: CASSPTSGSYNEQFF. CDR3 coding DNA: TGCGCCAGCAGCCCTACTAGCGGTTCCTACAATGAGCAGTTCTTC.

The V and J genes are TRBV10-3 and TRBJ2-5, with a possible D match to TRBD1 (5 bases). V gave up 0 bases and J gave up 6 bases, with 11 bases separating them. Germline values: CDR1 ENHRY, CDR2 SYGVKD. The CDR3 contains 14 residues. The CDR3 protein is CAISESRAGKTQYF. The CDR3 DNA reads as TGTGCCATCAGTGAGTCCAGGGCCGGAAAGACCCAGTACTTC.

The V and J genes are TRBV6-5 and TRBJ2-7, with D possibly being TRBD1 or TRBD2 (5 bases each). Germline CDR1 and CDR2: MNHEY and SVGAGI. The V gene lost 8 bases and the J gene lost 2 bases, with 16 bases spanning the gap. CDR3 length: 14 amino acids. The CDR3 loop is CASGPGLAPYEQYF. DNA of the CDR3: TGTGCCAGCGGCCCGGGGCTAGCCCCCTACGAGCAGTACTTC.

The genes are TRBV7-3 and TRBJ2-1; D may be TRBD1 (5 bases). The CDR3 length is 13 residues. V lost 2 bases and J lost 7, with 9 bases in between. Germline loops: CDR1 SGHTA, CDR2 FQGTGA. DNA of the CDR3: TGTGCCAGCAGCTTATATTCAGGGAATGAGCAGTTCTTC. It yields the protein CASSLYSGNEQFF. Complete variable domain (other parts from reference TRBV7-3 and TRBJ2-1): GAGVSQTPSNKVTEKGKYVELRCDPISGHTALYWYRQSLGQGPEFLIYFQGTGAADDSGLPNDRFFAVRPEGSVSTLKIQRTERGDSAVYLCASSLYSGNEQFFGPGTRLTVL.

The CDR3 loop reads CASSLAGELRNEQFF. CDR3 sequence (DNA): TGTGCCAGTAGTTTAGCGGGAGAGCTTCGAAATGAGCAGTTCTTC. The chain joins TRBV19 to TRBJ2-1; 9 positions agree with TRBD2. The germline gives CDR1 LNHDA, CDR2 SQIVND (reference sequence). The CDR3 length is 15 residues. V shed 5 bases, J shed 7 bases, and the junction held 9 bases outside the gene matches.

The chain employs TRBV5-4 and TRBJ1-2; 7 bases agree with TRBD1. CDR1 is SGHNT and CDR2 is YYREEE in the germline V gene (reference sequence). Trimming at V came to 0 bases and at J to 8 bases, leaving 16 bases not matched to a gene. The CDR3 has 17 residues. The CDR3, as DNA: TGTGCCAGCAGCTTGGGACAGGGTGGGCTCCTAGGCTCCGGCTACACCTTC. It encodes CASSLGQGGLLGSGYTF.

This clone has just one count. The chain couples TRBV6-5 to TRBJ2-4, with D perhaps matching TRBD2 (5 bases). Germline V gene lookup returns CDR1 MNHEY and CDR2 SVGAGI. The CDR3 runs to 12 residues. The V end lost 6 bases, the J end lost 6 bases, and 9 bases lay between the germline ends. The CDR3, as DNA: TGTGCCAGCAGCCAAGAGGGAAACATTCAGTACTTC. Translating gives CASSQEGNIQYF.

In DNA, the CDR3 is TGTGCCAGCACCACGCCGGGTACGCAGTATTTT. As protein: CASTTPGTQYF. V is TRBV5-8 and J is TRBJ2-3; D is ambiguous. Germline CDR1 reads SGHTS; CDR2 reads YDEGEE. The V end was cut by 6 bases, the J end by 8 bases, with 10 bases between. This CDR3 is built from 11 residues.

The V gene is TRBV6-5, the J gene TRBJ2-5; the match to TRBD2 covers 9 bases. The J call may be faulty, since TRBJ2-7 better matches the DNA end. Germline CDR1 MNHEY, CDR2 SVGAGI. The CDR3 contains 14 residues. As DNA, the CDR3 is TGTGCCAGCAGTATTAGCGGGAGAGGGGGCGAGCAGTACTTC. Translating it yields CASSISGRGGEQYF.

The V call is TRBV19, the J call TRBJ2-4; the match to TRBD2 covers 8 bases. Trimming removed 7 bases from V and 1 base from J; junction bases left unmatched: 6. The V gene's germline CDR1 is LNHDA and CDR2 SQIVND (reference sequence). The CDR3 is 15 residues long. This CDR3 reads CASNPLAGAKNIQYF. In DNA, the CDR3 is TGTGCCAGTAACCCGCTAGCGGGTGCCAAAAACATTCAGTACTTC.

CDR3 DNA sequence: TGCGCCAGCAGCCTTGGGGGACGAAGCTCCTACAATGAGCAGTTCTTC. Translation gives CASSLGGRSSYNEQFF. The chain recombines TRBV5-1 with TRBJ2-1; D may be TRBD1 or TRBD2 (5 bases each). The CDR3 extends over 16 amino acids. Germline CDR1 is SGHRS and CDR2 is YFSETQ. V was trimmed by 4 bases and J by 0 bases, leaving 14 bases between them.

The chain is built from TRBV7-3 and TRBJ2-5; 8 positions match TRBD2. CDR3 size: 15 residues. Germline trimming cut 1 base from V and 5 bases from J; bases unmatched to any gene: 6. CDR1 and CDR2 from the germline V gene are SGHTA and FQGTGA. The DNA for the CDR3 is TGTGCCAGCAGCTTAAGCGGGAGGCTGGGGGAGACCCAGTACTTC. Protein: CASSLSGRLGETQYF.

The CDR3 region is CSVREGPGETQYF. CDR3 nucleotides: TGCAGCGTACGGGAGGGCCCTGGGGAGACCCAGTACTTC. The genes are TRBV29-1 and TRBJ2-5, with TRBD2 matching over 8 bases. The ends lost 6 bases at V and 5 bases at J; junction bases unmatched: 8. There are 13 residues in the CDR3. In germline, CDR1 is SQVTM, CDR2 ANQGSEA.

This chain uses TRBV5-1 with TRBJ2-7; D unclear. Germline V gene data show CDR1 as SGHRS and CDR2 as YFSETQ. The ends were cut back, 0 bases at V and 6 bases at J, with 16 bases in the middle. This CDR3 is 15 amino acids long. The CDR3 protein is CASSLGLGSRGEQYF. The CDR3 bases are TGCGCCAGCAGCTTGGGGCTGGGTTCTCGAGGCGAGCAGTACTTC.

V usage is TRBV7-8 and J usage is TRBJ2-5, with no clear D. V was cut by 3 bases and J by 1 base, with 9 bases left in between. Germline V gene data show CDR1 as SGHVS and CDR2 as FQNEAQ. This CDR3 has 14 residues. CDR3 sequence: CASSLPEGQETQYF. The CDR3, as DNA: TGTGCCAGCAGCTTGCCGGAAGGCCAAGAGACCCAGTACTTC.

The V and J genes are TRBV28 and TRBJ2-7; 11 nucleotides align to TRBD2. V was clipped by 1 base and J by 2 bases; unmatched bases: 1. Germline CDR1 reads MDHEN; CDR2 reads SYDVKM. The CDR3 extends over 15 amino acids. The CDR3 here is CASSLLLAGAYEQYF. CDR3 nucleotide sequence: TGTGCCAGCAGTTTATTACTAGCGGGAGCCTACGAGCAGTACTTC.